Sequencing of this T cell receptor (beta chain) was carried out in a study of regulatory T cells in long-lasting Graves disease. CDR3-region Arm-PCR and iRepertoire HTBI primers produced the TCR beta libraries. TCRdb analysed the multiplex PCR reads with MiXCR anew, one entry per CDR3 protein. The data show under 450,000 distinct CDR3 sequences, with around 22% seen just once and roughly 28% held by the top ten. Between the trimmed V and J ends, which lost 0 bases and 5 bases, there was a span of 16 bases. Germline V gene data show CDR1 as PRHDT and CDR2 as FYEKMQ (reference sequence). There are 17 residues in the CDR3. The sample's time point: persistent/refractory GD, antithyroid drugs over 5 years with positive TRAb. Making the TCR library involved RNA that had been extracted from PBMCs.

The sequence was collected from a female donor with Graves disease. The material was peripheral blood mononuclear cells (PBMCs), obtained when the disease was refractory, from a patient treated with antithyroid drugs. V is TRBV13 and J is TRBJ1-4; unclear D gene. The CDR3 region has the DNA TGTGCCAGCAGCTTAGGGGCAGAGGGTCGAAGGAATGAAAAACTGTTTTTT. It codes for CASSLGAEGRRNEKLFF.